A single T cell receptor (beta chain) is shown here with its context. The antigen remains undetermined. This record comes from a study of cytomegalovirus exposure and HLA in healthy donors. Across the study: Early released data comprised some 91 million unique TCRs from HLA-typed donors. Notes on the study in general: Only CMV serostatus was available as immune exposure information. In a later analysis, TCR association rates varied by HLA locus: DRB1 most, HLA-C fewest.

The V and J ends lost 5 bases and 9 bases respectively, with 11 bases between them. The CDR3 is made up of 11 amino acids. Per germline, CDR1 SGHVS and CDR2 FQNEAQ. Researchers ran the PCR with 60 Vbeta and 13 Jbeta primers. The repertoire was sequenced with immunoSEQ multiplex PCR; TCRdb's copy has only in-frame clones and lacks some. The repertoire holds under 150,000 clones, with 82% as singletons. Sequenced input: PBMCs. The source is a male donor in good health and CMV-seronegative. The V and J genes are TRBV7-8 and TRBJ2-7; TRBD1 is a possible D gene (5 bases). The CDR3 sequence is CASSTQGWQYF. The DNA of the CDR3 is TGTGCCAGCAGCACCCAGGGTTGGCAGTACTTC.